The next 26 T cell receptor beta chains were all read from a single sample in a study of blood T cell repertoires in COVID-19. Measured with immunoSEQ multiplex PCR; TCRdb has only the in-frame clones, and not every one. Here the sample spans approximately 220,000 clones, 84% being singletons. The sequencing sample was made of peripheral blood. These receptors all stem from a woman in her sixties or seventies who had recovered from COVID-19.

This clone has a handful of counts. The V gene is TRBV2, the J gene TRBJ2-7; maybe TRBD2 (6 bases). From germline, CDR1 is SNHLY and CDR2 FYNNEI. V lost 1 base and J 4 bases, leaving 11 bases between the germline ends. The CDR3 consists of 14 residues. CDR3 sequence reads: CASSEGGVPYEQYF. For the CDR3, the DNA is TGTGCCAGCAGTGAAGGCGGGGTTCCGTACGAGCAGTACTTC.

V is TRBV5-1 and J is TRBJ1-4; no firm D call. The germline gives CDR1 SGHRS, CDR2 YFSETQ. The V end was cut by 0 bases, the J end by 10 bases, with 13 bases between. CDR3 length: 14 amino acids. CDR3 in amino acids: CASSLAEGLGKLFF. Here the CDR3 DNA reads TGCGCCAGCAGCTTGGCCGAGGGTTTAGGAAAACTGTTTTTT.

This chain joins TRBV30 and TRBJ1-2; D is ambiguous. Per the germline V gene, CDR1 is GTSNPN and CDR2 is SVGIG (reference sequence). The CDR3 spans 11 residues. V was clipped by 0 bases and J by 10 bases, with 9 bases between them. For the CDR3, the DNA is TGTGCCTGGAGTGTTTTTATGGCCTACACCTTC. Protein: CAWSVFMAYTF.

The chain is built from TRBV7-9 and TRBJ1-2; D gene unclear. Germline V gene data show CDR1 as SEHNR and CDR2 as FQNEAQ (reference sequence). This CDR3 contains 17 residues. V was clipped by 5 bases and J by 5 bases, with 24 bases between them. The CDR3, as DNA: TGTGCCAGCAGCCCCAATATTCAGGCAGTTCAGTGGTATGGCTACACCTTC. The encoded protein is CASSPNIQAVQWYGYTF.

The rearrangement links TRBV5-1 to TRBJ1-5, with D possibly TRBD1 on 5 matching bases. V was trimmed by 1 base and J by 6 bases, leaving 14 bases between them. CDR1 and CDR2 (germline): SGHRS, YFSETQ. This CDR3 contains 15 residues. This CDR3 is CASSLNGGGSQPQHF. The CDR3, as DNA: TGCGCCAGCAGCTTGAACGGGGGTGGGAGTCAGCCCCAGCATTTT.

This clone was detected once. The J gene is TRBJ2-7, the V gene TRBV7-2, with D perhaps TRBD1 (5 bases). The V end was cut by 2 bases, the J end by 3 bases, with 14 bases between. Germline V gene sequence: CDR1 SGHTA, CDR2 FQGNSA. The CDR3 is 15 residues long. CDR3 DNA: TGTGCCAGCAGCTTAAGCGCAGGGAACAACTACGAGCAGTACTTC. Encoded protein: CASSLSAGNNYEQYF.

V and J are TRBV20-1 and TRBJ2-7; 8 bases map to TRBD1. This CDR3 has 15 residues. V gave up 3 bases and J gave up 4 bases; unmatched junction bases: 11. The germline V gene encodes CDR1 DFQATT and CDR2 SNEGSKA (reference sequence). The chain's CDR3 is CSASVSRGRSYEQYF. The CDR3 bases are TGCAGTGCTAGTGTCAGCAGGGGGCGAAGTTACGAGCAGTACTTC.

The rearrangement uses TRBV21-1 and TRBJ2-7; the DNA was not compared with TRBD1, the D call given in the table. TRBV21-1 is termed a pseudogene. The CDR3 contains 16 residues. This chain's CDR3 is CASSKEGRDSSYEQYF. CDR3 bases: TGTGCCAGCAGCAAAGAGGGCCGAGACAGCTCCTACGAGCAGTACTTC.

The J gene is TRBJ1-1, the V gene TRBV7-8; 8 bases map to TRBD1. V lost 4 bases and J lost 0; bases outside the gene matches: 4. CDR1 and CDR2 (germline): SGHVS, FQNEAQ. The CDR3 is 15 residues long. CDR3 DNA sequence: TGTGCCAGCAGCTGGGGGACAGGCCTGAACACTGAAGCTTTCTTT. It is translated as CASSWGTGLNTEAFF. Together with reference TRBV7-8 and TRBJ1-1, the CDR3 gives the full variable domain: GAGVSQSPRYKVAKRGQDVALRCDPISGHVSLFWYQQALGQGPEFLTYFQNEAQLDKSGLPSDRFFAERPEGSVSTLKIQRTQQEDSAVYLCASSWGTGLNTEAFFGQGTRLTVV.

This clone was seen once. This chain links TRBV19 with TRBJ2-7, with D perhaps TRBD2 (5 bases). Deletions cut 6 bases from V and 3 bases from J, with 12 bases between. This CDR3 spans 13 amino acids. Germline V lookup: CDR1 LNHDA, CDR2 SQIVND (reference sequence). CDR3: CASSMGRGYEQYF. The CDR3, as DNA: TGTGCCAGTAGCATGGGGAGAGGCTACGAGCAGTACTTC.

V gene TRBV7-2 combines with J gene TRBJ1-5; 10 bases are a match to TRBD1. Germline V gene sequence: CDR1 SGHTA, CDR2 FQGNSA. V shed 0 bases and J 4 bases; nucleotides not matched to a gene: 6. The CDR3 extends over 17 amino acids. CDR3 residues: CASSLALGTGVNQPQHF. The CDR3 coding sequence is TGTGCCAGCAGCTTAGCCCTAGGGACAGGGGTAAATCAGCCCCAGCATTTT.

The CDR3 here is CASSLTNQRGTGELFF. The DNA of the CDR3 is TGTGCCAGCAGCTTAACGAACCAGCGGGGAACCGGGGAGCTGTTTTTT. The V and J genes are TRBV7-3 and TRBJ2-2; 7 nucleotides agree with TRBD2. Germline loops: CDR1 SGHTA, CDR2 FQGTGA. The J segment lost 5 bases and the V segment lost 0 bases, leaving 6 bases of the junction unmatched. This CDR3 is built from 16 residues.

This chain joins TRBV7-8 and TRBJ2-3; 10 nucleotides line up with TRBD2. Per germline, CDR1 SGHVS and CDR2 FQNEAQ. CDR3 size: 16 residues. The J segment lost 2 bases and the V segment lost 8 bases, leaving 10 bases of the junction unmatched. In DNA form, the CDR3 reads TGTGCCAGCTCGAGGGCTAGCGGGGGCTACACAGATACGCAGTATTTT. Its protein is CASSRASGGYTDTQYF.

The CDR3 DNA reads TGTGCCAGCAGCAGACAGGGGTCGAACACCGGGGAGCTGTTTTTT. Its translation is CASSRQGSNTGELFF. The V and J genes are TRBV9 and TRBJ2-2, with 8 bases identical to TRBD1. V dropped 4 bases and J dropped 0; count of bases not matched to a gene: 2. This CDR3 has 15 amino acids. Germline V gene lookup returns CDR1 SGDLS and CDR2 YYNGEE.

The rearrangement joins TRBV4-1 to TRBJ2-1; TRBD1 matches 7 bases. The CDR3 has 14 residues. V was clipped by 5 bases and J by 4 bases; unmatched bases: 5. Germline V gene sequence: CDR1 MGHRA, CDR2 YSYEKL. In nucleotides, the CDR3 is TGCGCCAGCAGCTCACAGACAGGGTACAATGAGCAGTTCTTC. As protein: CASSSQTGYNEQFF.

The gene calls are TRBV15 and TRBJ1-3, with 7 nucleotides matching TRBD1. After removal of 1 base from V and 3 bases from J, the junction contained 12 bases not matched to a gene. This CDR3 spans 18 amino acids. Per germline, CDR1 LNHNV and CDR2 YYDKDF (reference sequence). The CDR3 sequence: CATSRGGTTGVVGNTIYF. The CDR3, as DNA: TGTGCCACCAGCAGAGGGGGAACAACAGGGGTAGTTGGAAACACCATATATTTT.

In its sample, this clone was seen a few times. The CDR3 bases are TGTGCCAGCAGCCTCCGGGGGGGGTGGGGCACTGAAGCTTTCTTT. Amino acid sequence: CASSLRGGWGTEAFF. This sequence joins TRBV11-2 and TRBJ1-1, with a possible D match to TRBD1 (5 bases). Germline V gene lookup returns CDR1 SGHAT and CDR2 FQNNGV. The CDR3 sequence is 15 residues long. Trimming removed 5 bases at V and 4 bases at J, with 17 bases between.

This chain connects TRBV3-1 (or the pseudogene TRBV3-2) to TRBJ2-1; D gene ambiguous. Per the germline V gene, CDR1 is LGHDT and CDR2 is YNNKEL (reference sequence). The CDR3 has 12 amino acids. The V gene lost 1 base and the J gene lost 10 bases, with 8 bases spanning the gap. The CDR3 DNA follows: TGTGCCAGCAGCCAAGGCCAACTAGAGCAGTTCTTC. Its protein product is CASSQGQLEQFF.

The rearrangement links TRBV5-1 to TRBJ2-2; TRBD2 agrees at 9 bases. V trimming: 5 bases; J trimming: 1 base; junction bases outside the gene matches: 9. Germline assignment: CDR1 SGHRS and CDR2 YFSETQ. CDR3 length: 17 amino acids. CDR3 sequence: CASRAYYSGGNTGELFF. The CDR3 region has the DNA TGCGCCAGCAGAGCCTATTATAGCGGGGGGAACACCGGGGAGCTGTTTTTT.

The rearrangement joins TRBV27 to TRBJ2-5, with TRBD2 identical over 9 bases. CDR1 is MNHEY, CDR2 SMNVEV, per germline (reference sequence). The CDR3 has 15 residues. Trimming took 2 bases from V and 5 from J; bases not matched to a gene: 6. CDR3 protein: CASSLRLAGKETQYF. CDR3 coding DNA: TGTGCCAGCAGTTTAAGGCTAGCGGGGAAGGAGACCCAGTACTTC.

The chain is built from TRBV30 and TRBJ2-1; 14 nucleotides line up with TRBD2. The CDR3 has 19 residues. V lost 2 bases and J lost 7; bases outside the gene matches: 16. The germline gives CDR1 GTSNPN, CDR2 SVGIG (reference sequence). Written as DNA, the CDR3 is TGTGCCTGGAGTCCCGGACTAGCGGGGGGTTGGGTGGTGGGGAATGAGCAGTTCTTC. Translated: CAWSPGLAGGWVVGNEQFF.

The CDR3 DNA reads TGTGCCAGCGCGAGGGAGGGATGGGGGACTAACTATGGCTACACCTTC. Amino acids: CASAREGWGTNYGYTF. V and J are TRBV27 and TRBJ1-2; D might be TRBD1 (5 bases). This CDR3 has 16 residues. Germline CDR1 MNHEY, CDR2 SMNVEV (reference sequence). V was clipped by 8 bases and J by 0 bases, with 19 bases between them.

The V and J genes are TRBV5-1 and TRBJ2-5; D perhaps matches TRBD1 (6 bases). Trimming removed 0 bases from V and 6 bases from J, with 12 bases in between. Germline V gives CDR1 SGHRS, CDR2 YFSETQ. This CDR3 comprises 14 residues. CDR3 in amino acids: CASSLDPGAKTQYF. CDR3 nucleotide sequence: TGCGCCAGCAGCTTGGATCCAGGGGCAAAGACCCAGTACTTC.

The rearrangement joins TRBV30 to TRBJ1-2; possible D gene TRBD1, 6 bases. V was cut by 0 bases and J by 1 base, with 15 bases left in between. This CDR3 has 16 amino acids. The germline V gene encodes CDR1 GTSNPN and CDR2 SVGIG (reference sequence). The CDR3: CAWSVRRGGGNYGYTF. The CDR3 DNA sequence: TGTGCCTGGAGTGTACGTCGGGGGGGCGGTAACTATGGCTACACCTTC.

V and J are TRBV7-9 and TRBJ2-7, with D perhaps TRBD1 (5 bases). Germline assignment: CDR1 SEHNR and CDR2 FQNEAQ (reference sequence). Trimming shortened V by 1 base and J by 2 bases, and 9 bases separated the two germline ends. The CDR3 is made up of 14 amino acids. CDR3 coding DNA: TGTGCCAGCAGCTTAGATGTGGGGCCCTACGAGCAGTACTTC. This codes for CASSLDVGPYEQYF. The full variable domain, its missing parts supplied by reference TRBV7-9 and TRBJ2-7, is DTGVSQNPRHKITKRGQNVTFRCDPISEHNRLYWYRQTLGQGPEFLTYFQNEAQLEKSRLLSDRFSAERPKGSFSTLEIQRTEQGDSAMYLCASSLDVGPYEQYFGPGTRLTVT.

This clone was observed a few times. The rearrangement uses TRBV7-8 and TRBJ2-1; 9 positions match TRBD2. The V gene's germline CDR1 is SGHVS and CDR2 FQNEAQ. The CDR3 spans 17 residues. V trimming: 1 base; J trimming: 6 bases; junction bases outside the gene matches: 10. The chain's CDR3 is CASSLGSLAGRFNEQFF. In DNA, the CDR3 is TGTGCCAGCAGCTTAGGGTCCCTAGCGGGGAGGTTCAATGAGCAGTTCTTC. Full variable domain (rest looked up from reference TRBV7-8 and TRBJ2-1): GAGVSQSPRYKVAKRGQDVALRCDPISGHVSLFWYQQALGQGPEFLTYFQNEAQLDKSGLPSDRFFAERPEGSVSTLKIQRTQQEDSAVYLCASSLGSLAGRFNEQFFGPGTRLTVL.